The rows below give T cell receptor beta chains drawn from one sample of a study of Ad26.COV2.S vaccination and SARS-CoV-2 variants. TCRdb's table, derived via immunoSEQ multiplex PCR, lists solely in-frame clones and lacks some. The profile shows about 330,000 clones, roughly 88% of them singletons. Material: peripheral blood, obtained in a trial of Ad26.COV2.S vaccine versus placebo. The receptors were sampled from a person aged 18-60 years who received the Ad26.COV2.S COVID-19 vaccine or a placebo. Both conserved end residues are trimmed from each CDR3.

v_gene: TRBV28; CDR3aa: ASSLWSRGAF
v_gene: TRBV6-5; CDR3aa: ASSYVQNRDEQY
v_gene: TRBV4-3; CDR3aa: ASSQDRLDGELF
v_gene: TRBV5-6; CDR3aa: ASSFRTGGVYEQY
v_gene: TRBV27; CDR3aa: ASSLRPPGTEAF
v_gene: TRBV13; CDR3aa: ASSLDPGSPLH
v_gene: TRBV5-1; CDR3aa: ASSLSWAGTGELF
v_gene: TRBV30; CDR3aa: AWQTGLGQPQH
v_gene: TRBV19; CDR3aa: ASSILGQYTGELF
v_gene: TRBV29-1; CDR3aa: SVDGRTDRGLAEAF
v_gene: TRBV19; CDR3aa: ASSISDLPNNHRELF
v_gene: TRBV10-1; CDR3aa: ATTPLNRGPSNQPQH
v_gene: TRBV6-5; CDR3aa: ASSYGANEQF
v_gene: TRBV12-5; CDR3aa: ASGFGGEELF
v_gene: TRBV7-2; CDR3aa: ASSPSLGSGNTIY
v_gene: TRBV7-8; CDR3aa: ASSPTRGKANYGYT
v_gene: TRBV6-5; CDR3aa: ASSYMQGNTGELF
v_gene: TRBV19; CDR3aa: ASSFQGGETQY
v_gene: TRBV5-1; CDR3aa: ASSLGEGSQPQH
v_gene: TRBV7-3; CDR3aa: ASSLSGSSGRETQY
v_gene: TRBV11-2; CDR3aa: ASTLGGNTEAF
v_gene: TRBV5-4; CDR3aa: ASSNPKNTGELF
v_gene: TRBV19; CDR3aa: ASKGGVVRRNTEAF